This is a list of T cell receptor beta chains from one sample in a study of graft-versus-host responses after intestinal transplantation. Generated by immunoSEQ multiplex PCR, the TCRdb table keeps only in-frame clones and is missing some. The data show about 130,000 clones, with approximately 92% seen just once and roughly 0.15% held by the top ten. No cognate antigen is known for these TCRs. Sequencing was performed on unstimulated CD4+ T cells sorted from spleen or lymph node cells, taken before intestinal transplant. These TCRs come from a human donor who received an intestinal transplant. CDR3s include the opening cysteine and the closing phenylalanine or tryptophan. The order of the fields is V gene, J gene, CDR3 protein.

TRBV11-2,TRBJ2-3,CASSPTIAGRSTDTQYF
TRBV5-1,TRBJ1-1,CASSSQNGGEAFF
TRBV7-9,TRBJ2-5,CASSLGEGRETQYF
TRBV5-4,TRBJ2-7,CASSLAGGGSYEQYF
TRBV6-6,TRBJ1-1,CASSRTAEAFF
TRBV2,TRBJ2-5,CASGTVLETQYF
TRBV7-2,TRBJ2-7,CASSPRLAGGPYEQYF
TRBV5-1,TRBJ2-5,CASSPPGTQETQYF
TRBV10-3,TRBJ2-1,CAIKTAGSSYNEQFF
TRBV7-9,TRBJ1-2,CASSSEIRGKNYGYTF
TRBV10-3,TRBJ2-3,CAIRGLAGGTDTQYF
TRBV14,TRBJ2-1,CASSQLGYEQFF
TRBV11-2,TRBJ2-5,CASSLGAQETQYF
TRBV5-1,TRBJ1-1,CASSLAVRTSMNTEAFF
TRBV7-9,TRBJ1-1,CATKQGLNTEAFF
TRBV10-3,TRBJ1-1,CAIKGRLNTEAFF
TRBV6-1,TRBJ1-2,CASGGTASNYGYTF
TRBV27,TRBJ1-6,CASTRTDNSPLHF
TRBV7-9,TRBJ2-7,CASSHGQAYEQYF
TRBV6-1,TRBJ1-2,CASSEQGPTGDGYTF
TRBV6-5,TRBJ1-3,CASSNHGAGNTIYF
TRBV6-1,TRBJ2-5,CASSERSAQRETQYF
TRBV5-1,TRBJ2-5,CASSLVAGIRLETQYF
TRBV18,TRBJ1-3,CASSPSALGNTIYF
TRBV13,TRBJ2-5,CASSLSRGSSEETQYF
TRBV4-1,TRBJ1-1,CASSQESRGGAAFF
TRBV5-4,TRBJ1-3,CASSLAGPSSGNTIYF
TRBV2,TRBJ1-5,CASSLRQGRFYQPQHF
TRBV25-1,TRBJ1-3,CASSVGRTRPGNTIYF
TRBV7-9,TRBJ1-5,CASSYEFGPQHF
TRBV6-1,TRBJ2-5,CASREQGKETQYF
TRBV6-1,TRBJ2-7,CASSSRAGGRYEQYF
TRBV4-2,TRBJ1-6,CASSQGGRGKSPLHF
TRBV18,TRBJ1-4,CASSPTGPPDRLFF
TRBV19,TRBJ1-2,CASSIGVNYGYTF
TRBV9,TRBJ2-5,CASSPRGYQETQYF
TRBV5-4,TRBJ2-7,CASSLRRAVVEQYF
TRBV7-9,TRBJ2-5,CASSPDGAETQYF
TRBV11-2,TRBJ1-6,CASSLVGQGYSPLHF
TRBV6-5,TRBJ2-5,CASTRSGNQETQYF
TRBV15,TRBJ2-1,CATSRDVSGGAREQFF
TRBV19,TRBJ1-4,CASRNNKGAGEKLFF
TRBV5-1,TRBJ1-2,CASSPDTGYGYTF
TRBV7-9,TRBJ1-1,CASSLARGNTEAFF
TRBV25-1,TRBJ2-5,CASSPHLGAQETQYF
TRBV10-3,TRBJ2-1,CAISESGERGRYNEQFF
TRBV4-1,TRBJ1-1,CASSPTGTLNTEAFF
TRBV11-2,TRBJ2-7,CASSLVGGGQYEQYF
TRBV6-5,TRBJ1-2,CASSEEGGYTF
TRBV29-1,TRBJ2-1,CSVDPGYNEQFF
TRBV19,TRBJ2-3,CASRGGWNTDTQYF
TRBV7-2,TRBJ2-1,CASSFGASWGEQFF
TRBV19,TRBJ2-3,CASGGGRTDTQYF
TRBV2,TRBJ1-2,CASYSAGQSDYGYTF
TRBV6-1,TRBJ1-5,CASSAFRGVGNQPQHF
TRBV6-1,TRBJ2-5,CASSEQSGGAETQYF
TRBV5-1,TRBJ1-6,CASSPGPQGAALHF
TRBV13,TRBJ1-1,CASSLGRQGAGTEAFF
TRBV27,TRBJ2-7,CASSYAGAPYEQYF